Listed here are 5 T cell receptor beta chains from one sample, sequenced in a study of cytomegalovirus exposure and HLA in healthy donors. Researchers ran the PCR with 60 Vbeta and 13 Jbeta primers. Sequenced by immunoSEQ multiplex PCR; TCRdb stores in-frame clones only, minus some. The sample yields 180,000 or so clones, more than 60% seen once. Sequencing used PBMCs. The receptors were gathered from a young man in good health and CMV-seronegative.

Only one count was recorded for this clone. The rearrangement joins TRBV7-9 to TRBJ1-4, with TRBD1 as a possible D gene (6 bases). Per germline, CDR1 SEHNR and CDR2 FQNEAQ (reference sequence). V lost 2 bases and J 6 bases, leaving 19 bases between the germline ends. The CDR3 sequence is 17 residues long. The CDR3 is CASSLWGGGGSYEKLFF. Here the CDR3 DNA reads TGTGCCAGCAGCTTATGGGGGGGAGGGGGATCCTATGAAAAACTGTTTTTT.

This chain joins TRBV6-6 and TRBJ2-7, with TRBD2 identical over 8 bases. The trim removed 5 bases at V and 3 bases at J, leaving 12 bases unmatched. The germline V gene encodes CDR1 MNHNY and CDR2 SVGAGI (reference sequence). The CDR3 is 16 residues long. The CDR3 DNA is TGTGCCAGCAGTACTCGACCGGGACTAGTAAACTACGAGCAGTACTTC. Translating it yields CASSTRPGLVNYEQYF.

This chain links TRBV5-6 with TRBJ1-1; 7 bases align to TRBD1. The CDR3 runs 17 residues. Germline CDR1 SGHDT, CDR2 YYEEEE. Trimming removed 0 bases from V and 5 bases from J; junction bases left unmatched: 13. As DNA, the CDR3 is TGTGCCAGCAGCTTGGAGGTTGGGGTAAGGGGGCCTACTGAAGCTTTCTTT. Residues: CASSLEVGVRGPTEAFF.

V gene TRBV19 combines with J gene TRBJ1-4, with D hard to call. V shed 6 bases and J shed 1 base, with 15 bases lying between them. The CDR3 has 16 amino acids. Germline CDR1 LNHDA, CDR2 SQIVND (reference sequence). This chain's CDR3 is CASSGRGPRTNEKLFF. In DNA, the CDR3 is TGTGCCAGTAGCGGCAGAGGGCCAAGAACTAATGAAAAACTGTTTTTT.

V is TRBV9 and J is TRBJ1-1; D is perhaps TRBD1 (5 bases). Between the trimmed V and J ends, which lost 4 bases and 0 bases, there was a span of 7 bases. There are 13 residues in the CDR3. Germline V gives CDR1 SGDLS, CDR2 YYNGEE. The CDR3 nucleotides are TGTGCCAGCAGCATACAGGTGAACACTGAAGCTTTCTTT. Amino acid sequence: CASSIQVNTEAFF.